This note documents a single TCR beta chain sequence. Antigen: not known. The United States was where all participants with HIV were treated. Going into DNA extraction, samples held 1-10 million cryopreserved PBMC. The CDR3 length is 15 residues. V was cut by 0 bases and J by 9 bases, with 15 bases left in between. Germline values: CDR1 SGHKS, CDR2 YYEKEE (reference sequence). Version v3.0 of the immunoSEQ assay ran at survey level. Repertoires were generated with immunoSEQ multiplex PCR, while TCRdb's copy carries only in-frame clones and drops some. The sample records over 15,000 clones, 79% being singletons. The data are from a study of long-term antiretroviral therapy in people with HIV. The study, taken as a whole, reports: Dating from about 2004 to 2018, the blood was possibly obtained under older ART regimens. Viral resistance, ART adherence and therapy changes all lacked available data.

The receptor's source is a man aged 18 to 30 with HIV. This chain uses TRBV5-5 with TRBJ2-2, with D possibly being TRBD2 (5 bases). The sequencing used unsorted PBMCs, collected at the start of antiretroviral therapy, before treatment. The CDR3 DNA reads as TGTGCCAGCAGCTTGGGCCCCGGAGGTCTCCGGGAGCTGTTTTTT. It yields the protein CASSLGPGGLRELFF.